The source of this T cell receptor beta chain is a study of T-cell reconstitution after alpha-beta-depleted transplantation in children. This CDR3 contains 15 residues. The germline CDR1 and CDR2 sequences are SGHTA and FQGTGA. The ends lost 5 bases at V and 2 bases at J; junction bases unmatched: 4. A few counts support this clonotype. The authors prepared the TCRbeta library with unique molecular identifiers. TCRdb recomputed calls from the PCR reads with MiXCR, one row per CDR3 protein. The table shows hundreds of thousands of distinct CDR3 sequences, with roughly 15% occurring only once. This receptor was obtained from a human donor who donated a stem cell graft to a child with acute myeloid leukemia. The sequences come from PBMCs from the stem cell graft donor, collected from the stem cell graft. V is TRBV7-3 and J is TRBJ2-2, with TRBD1 matching over 8 bases. For the CDR3, the DNA is TGTGCCAGCAGCGCCGGGACAGGCAACACCGGGGAGCTGTTTTTT. Protein sequence: CASSAGTGNTGELFF.